A selection of T cell receptor beta chains follows, all from one sample in a study of blood T cell repertoires in COVID-19. Assay: immunoSEQ multiplex PCR; the TCRdb copy retains only in-frame clones and omits some. Counted here are approximately 150,000 clones, around 90% occurring once; the ten biggest clones make up under 12%. Sequences were obtained from peripheral blood. These receptors were obtained from a man aged 60 to 69 with active or convalescent COVID-19. Each CDR3 is given with its conserved first and last residue. A D gene is named only where the DNA matches it firmly. Part of the rows lack a size; the others show once, few, many or a class for expanded clones.

v_gene	d_gene	j_gene	abundance	CDR3aa	CDR3nt
TRBV27	TRBD1	TRBJ2-7	.	CASSRGQRGSYEQYF	TGTGCCAGCAGTAGGGGACAGAGGGGATCCTACGAGCAGTACTTC
TRBV7-9	TRBD2	TRBJ2-5	.	CASSPRGYQETQYF	TGTGCCAGCAGCCCGCGGGGGTACCAAGAGACCCAGTACTTC
TRBV27	TRBD1	TRBJ1-2	.	CASSRDRGYGYTF	TGTGCCAGCAGCCGGGACAGGGGCTATGGCTACACCTTC
TRBV6-1	.	TRBJ1-5	.	CASSESGGNQPQHF	TGTGCCAGCAGTGAATCAGGGGGCAATCAGCCCCAGCATTTT
TRBV19	TRBD1	TRBJ1-5	.	CASSWGTGVSQPQHF	TGTGCCAGTAGTTGGGGGACAGGGGTGAGTCAGCCCCAGCATTTT
TRBV7-9	TRBD1	TRBJ2-1	.	CASSEDRGSYNEQFF	TGTGCCAGCAGCGAAGACAGGGGCTCCTACAATGAGCAGTTCTTC
TRBV28	.	TRBJ1-6	.	CASKGGRIVSPLHF	TGTGCCAGCAAGGGGGGGAGGATAGTTTCACCCCTCCACTTT
TRBV7-9	TRBD2	TRBJ2-3	.	CASSPGTSGRNTDTQYF	TGTGCCAGCAGTCCCGGGACTAGCGGGAGAAACACAGATACGCAGTATTTT
TRBV7-8	TRBD2	TRBJ2-3	.	CASSSGRALNTDTQYF	TGTGCCAGCAGCAGCGGGAGGGCCCTAAACACAGATACGCAGTATTTT
TRBV4-2	.	TRBJ1-1	.	CASSQVSGNTEAFF	TGTGCCAGCAGCCAAGTTAGCGGGAACACTGAAGCTTTCTTT
TRBV7-2	.	TRBJ2-2	.	CASSPTVTDTGELFF	TGTGCCAGCAGCCCGACAGTTACGGACACCGGGGAGCTGTTTTTT
TRBV18	TRBD1	TRBJ2-5	.	CASSPRGQQETQYF	TGTGCCAGCTCCCCTAGGGGACAGCAAGAGACCCAGTACTTC
TRBV7-8	TRBD1	TRBJ2-1	.	CASSPVDRGPYNEQFF	TGTGCCAGCAGCCCAGTCGACAGGGGTCCCTACAATGAGCAGTTCTTC
TRBV10-3	.	TRBJ1-1	.	CATRADTEAFF	TGTGCCACCCGTGCAGACACTGAAGCTTTCTTT
TRBV15	.	TRBJ2-1	.	CATSSQGLEQFF	TGTGCCACCAGCAGCCAGGGGTTAGAGCAGTTCTTC
TRBV7-3	TRBD2	TRBJ2-1	once	CASSPWTSGRFDEQFF	TGTGCCAGCAGCCCCTGGACTAGCGGGAGGTTTGATGAGCAGTTCTTC
TRBV24-1	.	TRBJ1-2	.	CATSDLTSGGYTF	TGTGCCACCAGTGATTTGACGTCGGGAGGCTACACCTTC
TRBV27	.	TRBJ2-7	.	CASSFTGGSYEQYF	TGTGCCAGCAGTTTTACAGGTGGAAGCTACGAGCAGTACTTC
TRBV10-3	TRBD2	TRBJ2-3	.	CATLAGGNTDTQYF	TGTGCCACTTTAGCGGGAGGGAACACAGATACGCAGTATTTT
TRBV27	.	TRBJ2-1	.	CASSSRQGLYNEQFF	TGTGCCAGCAGTTCTCGACAGGGACTCTACAATGAGCAGTTCTTC
TRBV19	TRBD2	TRBJ2-3	.	CASSITSGRSDTQYF	TGTGCCAGTAGTATAACTAGCGGGAGGTCAGATACGCAGTATTTT
TRBV3-1/TRBV3-2	.	TRBJ2-1	.	CASSQRGGEQFF	TGTGCCAGCAGCCAAAGAGGGGGTGAGCAGTTCTTC
TRBV18	.	TRBJ2-1	.	CASSLLQGRSSYNEQFF	TGTGCCAGCTCCCTACTCCAGGGAAGAAGCTCCTACAATGAGCAGTTCTTC
TRBV2	.	TRBJ1-6	few	CASSEAGVRNSPLHF	TGTGCCAGCAGTGAAGCCGGGGTACGGAATTCACCCCTCCACTTT
TRBV19	.	TRBJ2-7	.	CASSRGHSYEQYF	TGTGCCAGTAGTCGAGGGCACTCCTACGAGCAGTACTTC
TRBV7-2	.	TRBJ1-6	.	CASSLDRDSPLHF	TGTGCCAGCAGCTTAGACAGGGATTCACCCCTCCACTTT
TRBV5-5	TRBD2	TRBJ2-5	once	CASSLAPASGQETQYF	TGTGCCAGCAGCTTGGCTCCGGCTAGCGGGCAAGAGACCCAGTACTTC
TRBV6-6	TRBD1	TRBJ2-7	.	CASSYLLQQGVNEQYF	TGTGCCAGCAGTTACTTACTCCAACAGGGGGTCAACGAGCAGTACTTC
TRBV2	TRBD1	TRBJ2-7	.	CASRRDREGEQYF	TGTGCCAGCAGACGGGACAGGGAAGGAGAGCAGTACTTC
TRBV3-1/TRBV3-2	TRBD1	TRBJ2-5	.	CASSQEVGGRGREETQYF	TGTGCCAGCAGCCAAGAGGTAGGCGGCAGGGGGCGAGAAGAGACCCAGTACTTC
TRBV2	.	TRBJ1-2	.	CASSEWTDIRYTF	TGTGCCAGCAGTGAATGGACGGACATCCGCTACACCTTC
TRBV27	.	TRBJ1-4	.	CASRDTGSNEKLFF	TGTGCCAGCAGGGACACAGGGTCAAATGAAAAACTGTTTTTT
TRBV3-1/TRBV3-2	.	TRBJ2-2	.	CASSQSGNTGELFF	TGTGCCAGCAGCCAGAGCGGGAACACCGGGGAGCTGTTTTTT
TRBV28	.	TRBJ1-1	.	CASSFGWKAFF	TGTGCCAGCAGTTTCGGGTGGAAAGCTTTCTTT
TRBV6-5	.	TRBJ1-3	few	CASSYSRVVGNTIYF	TGTGCCAGCAGTTACAGCAGGGTAGTTGGAAACACCATATATTTT
TRBV10-3	.	TRBJ1-2	.	CAIRAGSSRGYTF	TGTGCCATCAGGGCAGGTTCTTCGCGCGGCTACACCTTC
TRBV6-5	TRBD1	TRBJ1-4	.	CASSSPDRGHEKLFF	TGTGCCAGCAGTTCCCCTGACAGGGGGCATGAAAAACTGTTTTTT
TRBV19	TRBD2	TRBJ2-3	.	CASSRGLPSTDTQYF	TGTGCCAGTAGTAGGGGACTACCTAGCACAGATACGCAGTATTTT
TRBV28	.	TRBJ1-5	few	CASSTAGGPQPQHF	TGTGCCAGCTCTACTGCGGGGGGGCCTCAGCCCCAGCATTTT
TRBV5-4	.	TRBJ2-3	.	CASSLAGTDTQYF	TGTGCCAGCAGCTTGGCAGGCACAGATACGCAGTATTTT
TRBV2	TRBD1	TRBJ1-4	.	CASSRDRVNEKLFF	TGTGCCAGCAGTAGGGACAGGGTGAATGAAAAACTGTTTTTT
TRBV7-6	TRBD1	TRBJ1-1	.	CASSLPPPGQVNTEAFF	TGTGCCAGCAGCTTACCCCCACCAGGACAGGTGAACACTGAAGCTTTCTTT
TRBV21-1	.	TRBJ2-1	few	CASSKEGYNEQFF	TGTGCCAGCAGCAAAGAGGGGTACAATGAGCAGTTCTTC
TRBV3-1/TRBV3-2	TRBD2	TRBJ2-7	.	CASSQDGGGVTYEQYF	TGTGCCAGCAGCCAAGATGGGGGGGGTGTAACCTACGAGCAGTACTTC
TRBV11-2	.	TRBJ1-4	.	CASSQGTPSFNEKLFF	TGTGCCAGCAGCCAGGGGACACCCTCTTTTAATGAAAAACTGTTTTTT
TRBV6-1	.	TRBJ2-5	.	CASSDPGLTGRETQYF	TGTGCCAGCAGTGATCCGGGACTCACCGGCCGAGAGACCCAGTACTTC